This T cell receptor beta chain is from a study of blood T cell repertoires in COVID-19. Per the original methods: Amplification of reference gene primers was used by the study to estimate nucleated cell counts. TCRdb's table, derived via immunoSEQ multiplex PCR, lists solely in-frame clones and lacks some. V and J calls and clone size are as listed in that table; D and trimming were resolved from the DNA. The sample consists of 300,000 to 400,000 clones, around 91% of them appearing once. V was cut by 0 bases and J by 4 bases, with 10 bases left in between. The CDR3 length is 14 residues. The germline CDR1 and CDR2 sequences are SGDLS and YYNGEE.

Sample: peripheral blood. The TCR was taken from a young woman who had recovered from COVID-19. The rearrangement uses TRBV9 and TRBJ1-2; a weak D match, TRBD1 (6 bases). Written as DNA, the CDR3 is TGTGCCAGCAGCGTAGACGGGACAATCTATGGCTACACCTTC. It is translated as CASSVDGTIYGYTF.